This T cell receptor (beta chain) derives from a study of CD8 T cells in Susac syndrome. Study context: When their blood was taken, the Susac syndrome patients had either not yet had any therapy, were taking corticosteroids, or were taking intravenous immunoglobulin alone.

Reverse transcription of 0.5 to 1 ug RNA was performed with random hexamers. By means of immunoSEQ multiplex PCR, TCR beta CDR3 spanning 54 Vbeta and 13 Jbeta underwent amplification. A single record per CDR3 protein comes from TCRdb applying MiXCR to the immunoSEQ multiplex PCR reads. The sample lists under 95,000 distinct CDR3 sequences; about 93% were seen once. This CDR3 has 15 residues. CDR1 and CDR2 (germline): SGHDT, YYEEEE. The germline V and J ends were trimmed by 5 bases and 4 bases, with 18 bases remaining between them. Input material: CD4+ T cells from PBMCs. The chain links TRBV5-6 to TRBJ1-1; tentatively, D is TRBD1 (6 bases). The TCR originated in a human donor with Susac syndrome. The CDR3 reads CASSSWGLSSTEAFF. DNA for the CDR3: TGTGCCAGCAGTTCTTGGGGGCTAAGTAGCACTGAAGCTTTCTTT.